Presented here are 10 T cell receptor beta chains from one specimen sequenced in a study of blood T cell repertoires in COVID-19. The method was immunoSEQ multiplex PCR; TCRdb's version includes in-frame clones alone and lacks a portion of them. The profile shows roughly 200,000 clones, 82% of them singletons. Specimen: peripheral blood. The receptors were sampled from a woman older than 75 with COVID-19, enrolled during active disease.

The gene calls are TRBV30 and TRBJ1-2; 9 positions match TRBD1. Per the germline V gene, CDR1 is GTSNPN and CDR2 is SVGIG (reference sequence). V lost 3 bases, J lost 8 bases, and 4 bases stayed unmatched. This CDR3 contains 12 residues. CDR3 sequence: CAWSPGQGGYTF. The DNA of the CDR3 is TGTGCCTGGAGCCCGGGACAGGGAGGCTACACCTTC.

The V call is TRBV4-1, the J call TRBJ1-5; D not resolved. This CDR3 contains 15 residues. Germline V gene data show CDR1 as MGHRA and CDR2 as YSYEKL. V was clipped by 1 base and J by 4 bases, with 11 bases between them. The CDR3 bases are TGCGCCAGCAGCCAAGGGGCAGAGCCGAATCAGCCCCAGCATTTT. Encoded protein: CASSQGAEPNQPQHF.

The chain recombines TRBV18 with TRBJ1-2; D unclear. CDR1 and CDR2 from the germline V gene are KGHSH and LQKENI. Trimming shortened V by 2 bases and J by 6 bases, and 7 bases separated the two germline ends. This CDR3 has 12 residues. Here the CDR3 reads CASSPGPHGYTF. The CDR3 DNA reads as TGTGCCAGCTCACCAGGCCCCCATGGCTACACCTTC.

V usage is TRBV6-6 and J usage is TRBJ1-2; D unclear. This CDR3 has 12 amino acids. The V end lost 2 bases, the J end lost 8 bases, and 9 bases lay between the germline ends. Germline V gene sequence: CDR1 MNHNY, CDR2 SVGAGI (reference sequence). In DNA, the CDR3 is TGTGCCAGCAGTTACAGAGAATGGGGCTACACCTTC. Translating gives CASSYREWGYTF.

The rearrangement joins TRBV5-1 to TRBJ2-7; TRBD2 matches at 8 bases. V trimming: 4 bases; J trimming: 6 bases; junction bases outside the gene matches: 6. Germline lookup yields CDR1 SGHRS and CDR2 YFSETQ. This CDR3 has 13 residues. The CDR3 loop reads CASSPPRGVEQYF. In DNA, the CDR3 is TGCGCCAGCAGCCCGCCGCGGGGGGTCGAGCAGTACTTC.

The rearrangement links TRBV18 to TRBJ1-2, with D maybe TRBD1 (6 bases). V gave up 6 bases and J gave up 3 bases, with 11 bases separating them. There are 13 residues in the CDR3. Looked up from germline, CDR1 is KGHSH and CDR2 is LQKENI. CDR3 sequence (DNA): TGTGCCAGCTCCCCAAGGACAGACTATGGCTACACCTTC. Its translation: CASSPRTDYGYTF.

V is TRBV6-2 or TRBV6-3 and J is TRBJ2-3; possible D gene TRBD1, 5 bases. In germline, CDR1 is MNHEY, CDR2 SVGEGT. Between the trimmed V and J ends, which lost 4 bases and 2 bases, there was a span of 16 bases. The CDR3 extends over 16 amino acids. The CDR3 coding sequence is TGTGCCAGCAGTTTTTTCAGGGCCCGATCCACAGATACGCAGTATTTT. This gives the protein CASSFFRARSTDTQYF.

CDR3 bases: TGTGCCAGCAGTTTTGGACACCCACGAGGCTACACCTTC. This gives the protein CASSFGHPRGYTF. J is TRBJ1-2 and V is TRBV12-3 or TRBV12-4; D might be TRBD1 (5 bases). The CDR3 is 13 amino acids. V was trimmed by 3 bases and J by 8 bases, leaving 13 bases between them.

The chain is built from TRBV9 and TRBJ1-6; the D is unclear. The germline V gene has CDR1 SGDLS and CDR2 YYNGEE. Trimming removed 0 bases from V and 7 bases from J, with 8 bases in between. The CDR3 extends over 14 amino acids. The CDR3 coding sequence is TGTGCCAGCAGCGTAGTTGGAGCCAATTCACCCCTCCACTTT. It translates to CASSVVGANSPLHF.

V and J are TRBV27 and TRBJ1-5; D is ambiguous. The CDR3 totals 15 residues. In germline, CDR1 is MNHEY, CDR2 SMNVEV (reference sequence). The V end was cut by 7 bases, the J end by 0 bases, with 13 bases between. CDR3 bases: TGTGCCAGCAACGGGGTCGGCTATAGCAATCAGCCCCAGCATTTT. Residues: CASNGVGYSNQPQHF.